This T cell receptor beta chain comes out of a study of regulatory T cells in long-lasting Graves disease. General study results and limits: Accuracy may have been reduced by the small sample size. Persistent disease was associated with favored TRBV28 usage and with favored use of TRBJ1-2 and TRBJ2-5. Persistent Graves' patients showed less TCR diversity than newly diagnosed ones. New patients shared 966 public clonotypes, and persistent patients shared more, with under 3,500.

V shed 7 bases, J shed 4 bases, and the junction held 9 bases outside the gene matches. This CDR3 is 14 amino acids long. The germline CDR1 and CDR2 sequences are SQVTM and ANQGSEA. This clonotype was found a few times. What it recognizes is unknown. TCR beta libraries were built with iRepertoire HTBI primers and Arm-PCR of CDR3 regions. Each CDR3 protein gets one entry after TCRdb re-called the multiplex PCR reads with MiXCR. The data show approximately 360,000 distinct CDR3 sequences, roughly 20% seen once. Regarding time point: persistent/refractory GD, antithyroid drugs over 5 years with positive TRAb. PBMC RNA was the source of the TCR library.

Specimen: peripheral blood mononuclear cells (PBMCs), collected when the disease was refractory, from a patient treated with antithyroid drugs. The source of this sequence is a woman aged 40 to 55 with Graves disease. This chain joins TRBV29-1 and TRBJ2-2; 7 bases line up with TRBD2. The CDR3 is CSATWGGPTGELFF. The CDR3 DNA sequence: TGCAGCGCCACGTGGGGAGGGCCCACCGGGGAGCTGTTTTTT.